The subject of this entry is one T cell receptor (beta chain). The target antigen is unknown. The sample is drawn from a study of Ad26.COV2.S vaccination and SARS-CoV-2 variants. Study-level information: Recipients of Ad26.COV2.S got it intramuscularly, once or twice 56 days apart.

Study-wide findings and caveats: Non-spike TCR breadth did not differ much between vaccine and placebo recipients.

Libraries were prepared by immunoSEQ multiplex PCR; TCRdb keeps only in-frame clonotypes and omits some of them. The sample has approximately 360,000 clones, around four fifths seen once. Treatment meaning: roughly 19 received Ad26.COV2.S at low or high dose, single or two shots; roughly 5 received placebo; per-sample allocation not given. The investigators took samples on day 63 after the first vaccine or placebo injection. In Boston, an adult donor aged 18-55 years took part. Participants' vaccine, an Ad26 vector, delivered Wuhan-strain SARS-CoV-2 spike. Trimming pared 3 bases from V and 5 bases from J, leaving 5 bases between. CDR3 length equals 12 residues. Germline-derived CDR1 and CDR2 are LNHDA and SQIVND (reference sequence).

The chain uses TRBV19 and TRBJ2-1; D is ambiguous. The sequencing used peripheral blood, collected in a trial of Ad26.COV2.S vaccine versus placebo. The receptor was isolated from a person aged 18-60 years who received the Ad26.COV2.S COVID-19 vaccine or a placebo. CDR3 nucleotide sequence: TGTGCCAGTAGTATTACGCACAATGAGCAGTTCTTC. It encodes CASSITHNEQFF.